These 23 T cell receptor beta chains came from one sample sequenced in a study of CD8 T cells in ankylosing spondylitis. TCRdb fed the 5' RACE reads into MiXCR, producing one record per CDR3 protein. The table shows some 150,000 distinct CDR3 sequences, with 40% to 50% occurring only once. Sequencing was done on a sample of synovial fluid, either unsorted or a sorted T cell fraction (not recorded which). All receptors derive from a male donor with ankylosing spondylitis.

The rearrangement joins TRBV12-3 or TRBV12-4 to TRBJ1-4; no firm D call. V was cut by 3 bases and J by 7 bases, with 9 bases left in between. The CDR3 extends over 13 amino acids. The CDR3 sequence: CASSFPGVEKLFF. CDR3 nucleotide sequence: TGTGCCAGCAGTTTTCCGGGTGTTGAAAAACTGTTTTTT.

The chain has TRBV4-2 and TRBJ2-7, with no clear D. V lost 3 bases to trimming and J lost 1 base, with 13 bases between them. This CDR3 contains 15 residues. Germline-derived CDR1 and CDR2 are LGHNA and YNFKEQ. CDR3 sequence reads: CASSQASDSSYEQYF. The DNA for the CDR3 is TGTGCCAGCAGCCAGGCATCCGATAGTTCCTACGAGCAGTACTTC.

This clonotype was counted a single time. V gene TRBV3-1 combines with J gene TRBJ2-3; 11 bases align to TRBD2. V was clipped by 1 base and J by 3 bases; unmatched bases: 3. Germline lookup yields CDR1 LGHDT and CDR2 YNNKEL (reference sequence). The CDR3 is 16 amino acids. The CDR3 sequence is CASSQGGLAVTDTQYF. Here the CDR3 DNA reads TGTGCCAGCAGCCAAGGGGGACTAGCGGTAACAGATACGCAGTATTTT.

The chain uses TRBV27 and TRBJ1-2; maybe TRBD1 (5 bases). In germline, CDR1 is MNHEY, CDR2 SMNVEV (reference sequence). Trimming stripped 6 bases from V and 3 bases from J, with 20 bases between. The CDR3 is 16 amino acids. The CDR3 protein is CASSSPRRDGYYGYTF. The CDR3 coding sequence is TGTGCCAGCAGCTCACCCCGAAGGGACGGATACTATGGCTACACCTTC.

Ten or more counts support this clonotype. The J gene is TRBJ2-1, the V gene TRBV27; D call uncertain. The V end was cut by 1 base, the J end by 5 bases, with 6 bases between. Germline V gene data show CDR1 as MNHEY and CDR2 as SMNVEV (reference sequence). The CDR3 contains 13 residues. The CDR3 region has the DNA TGTGCCAGCAGTTTATTCTTAAACAATGAGCAGTTCTTC. Translating it yields CASSLFLNNEQFF.

The gene calls are TRBV6-2 or TRBV6-3 and TRBJ2-5; the D call may be TRBD1 or TRBD2 (5 bases each). The germline V gene has CDR1 MNHEY and CDR2 SVGEGT. V shed 7 bases and J shed 0 bases, with 18 bases lying between them. The CDR3 totals 16 residues. The CDR3 sequence: CASIPGAPPYQETQYF. As DNA, the CDR3 is TGTGCCAGCATCCCCGGGGCCCCACCGTACCAAGAGACCCAGTACTTC.

The CDR3 DNA reads TGTGCCAGCAGCCATCCCACAGCGGGAGCACCCTACGAGCAGTACTTC. It translates to CASSHPTAGAPYEQYF. This chain uses TRBV14 with TRBJ2-7, with TRBD2 matching over 8 bases. After removal of 3 bases from V and 2 bases from J, the junction contained 9 bases not matched to a gene. Germline CDR1 reads SGHDN; CDR2 reads FVKESK. This CDR3 has 16 residues. The complete variable domain, with remaining parts taken from reference TRBV14 and TRBJ2-7, reads EAGVTQFPSHSVIEKGQTVTLRCDPISGHDNLYWYRRVMGKEIKFLLHFVKESKQDESGMPNNRFLAERTGGTYSTLKVQPAELEDSGVYFCASSHPTAGAPYEQYFGPGTRLTVT.

V usage is TRBV20-1 and J usage is TRBJ2-7; no firm D call. This CDR3 has 12 residues. Trimming removed 4 bases at V and 8 bases at J, with 15 bases between. CDR1 and CDR2 from the germline V gene are DFQATT and SNEGSKA (reference sequence). The CDR3 sequence is CSATGPPLKQYF. The CDR3 DNA reads TGCAGTGCTACCGGGCCCCCGTTGAAGCAGTACTTC.

The rearrangement links TRBV11-1 to TRBJ1-2; D gene uncertain. The CDR3 covers 19 residues. Trimming removed 1 base from V and 4 bases from J, with 25 bases in between. Germline V gives CDR1 SGHAT, CDR2 FQDESV (reference sequence). The CDR3 is CASSLGIRRDPEGGYGYTF. CDR3 nucleotides: TGTGCCAGCAGCTTAGGGATCCGGAGAGATCCAGAAGGAGGCTATGGCTACACCTTC. The full variable domain, its missing parts supplied by reference TRBV11-1 and TRBJ1-2, is EAEVAQSPRYKITEKSQAVAFWCDPISGHATLYWYRQILGQGPELLVQFQDESVVDDSQLPKDRFSAERLKGVDSTLKIQPAELGDSAMYLCASSLGIRRDPEGGYGYTFGSGTRLTVV.

The chain links TRBV12-5 to TRBJ1-5; the D is unclear. The germline V gene has CDR1 LGHNT and CDR2 FRNRAP. Trimming stripped 1 base from V and 3 bases from J, with 4 bases between. The CDR3 loop spans 13 amino acids. The CDR3 sequence: CASGLGLNQPQHF. CDR3 DNA sequence: TGTGCTAGTGGTTTGGGCCTCAATCAGCCCCAGCATTTT.

The rearrangement links TRBV11-2 to TRBJ2-3, with D uncertain. The V end lost 5 bases, the J end lost 2 bases, and 14 bases lay between the germline ends. Germline V CDR1 and CDR2: SGHAT, FQNNGV. The CDR3 loop spans 15 amino acids. The CDR3 region is CASSPWVSVTDTQYF. CDR3 DNA: TGTGCCAGCAGCCCGTGGGTATCGGTCACAGATACGCAGTATTTT.

The J gene is TRBJ2-1, the V gene TRBV20-1, with D tentatively TRBD1 or TRBD2 (6 bases each). Germline V lookup: CDR1 DFQATT, CDR2 SNEGSKA (reference sequence). The CDR3 is 14 residues long. The V gene lost 6 bases and the J gene lost 8 bases, with 20 bases spanning the gap. The chain's CDR3 is CSARGGLGYYEQFF. CDR3 coding DNA: TGCAGTGCCCGAGGGGGGCTAGGTTATTATGAGCAGTTCTTC.

The chain employs TRBV28 and TRBJ2-7; 9 positions match TRBD2. J gave up 2 bases and V 8 bases, and 19 bases lay outside the gene matches. CDR3 size: 18 residues. Germline V lookup: CDR1 MDHEN, CDR2 SYDVKM. The CDR3 region has the DNA TGTGCCAGCCGTTCCCTCTTCTGGCTTTGGACTAGCGCCTACGAGCAGTACTTC. This translates into CASRSLFWLWTSAYEQYF.

CDR3 loop: CASSQAWDDSNQPQHF. Here the CDR3 DNA reads TGCGCCAGCAGCCAAGCTTGGGATGATAGCAATCAGCCCCAGCATTTT. The rearrangement links TRBV4-3 to TRBJ1-5; D is uncertain. The CDR3 extends over 16 amino acids. The V end was cut by 1 base, the J end by 0 bases, with 10 bases between. CDR1 is LGHNA, CDR2 YSLEER, per germline.

CDR3 protein: CASSYIGEGGSFYEQYF. DNA for the CDR3: TGTGCCAGCAGTTACATCGGAGAGGGGGGATCGTTCTACGAGCAGTACTTC. The chain has TRBV6-2 or TRBV6-3 and TRBJ2-7, with D possibly called TRBD1 or TRBD2 (6 bases each). V gave up 2 bases and J gave up 3 bases, with 20 bases separating them. This CDR3 region has 17 residues. The V gene's germline CDR1 is MNHEY and CDR2 SVGEGT.

This clonotype occurred many times. The chain couples TRBV23-1 to TRBJ2-1, with D perhaps given as TRBD1 or TRBD2 (5 bases each). TRBV23-1 carries the ORF label, with uncertain function. Trimming stripped 0 bases from V and 2 bases from J, with 14 bases between. The CDR3 is 17 residues long. The CDR3 DNA reads TGCGCCAGCAGTCAATCTGGGGACCGGCGGGCCTACAATGAGCAGTTCTTC. It is translated as CASSQSGDRRAYNEQFF.

The chain has TRBV5-1 and TRBJ1-4; D unresolved. Deletions cut 4 bases from V and 0 bases from J, with 10 bases between. Per germline, CDR1 SGHRS and CDR2 YFSETQ. The CDR3 length is 15 residues. The CDR3 nucleotides are TGCGCCAGCAGCCGAGCACCGACAACTAATGAAAAACTGTTTTTT. This translates into CASSRAPTTNEKLFF.

The J gene is TRBJ2-7, the V gene TRBV29-1; 8 bases are shared with TRBD1. The J segment lost 2 bases and the V segment lost 4 bases, leaving 10 bases of the junction unmatched. The CDR3 covers 15 residues. CDR1 is SQVTM, CDR2 ANQGSEA, per germline. CDR3 DNA sequence: TGCAGCGTTGCTGACTGGCAGGGGGCCCCCTACGAGCAGTACTTC. Protein product: CSVADWQGAPYEQYF.

J is TRBJ2-2 and V is TRBV29-1; D perhaps matches TRBD2 (6 bases). The germline CDR1 and CDR2 sequences are SQVTM and ANQGSEA. V was cut by 0 bases and J by 0 bases, with 11 bases left in between. The CDR3 runs to 16 residues. CDR3 residues: CSVEDTRDSNTGELFF. CDR3 sequence (DNA): TGCAGCGTTGAAGATACCAGGGACTCGAACACCGGGGAGCTGTTTTTT.

Only one count was recorded for this clonotype. V is TRBV7-9 and J is TRBJ1-1, with unresolved D. CDR3 size: 11 residues. V lost 3 bases, J lost 11 bases, and 10 bases lay in between. Germline CDR1 is SEHNR and CDR2 is FQNEAQ (reference sequence). Here the CDR3 DNA reads TGTGCCAGCAGCTTCGAGTCGCGGGCTTTCTTT. Its protein is CASSFESRAFF.

This chain uses TRBV12-3 or TRBV12-4 with TRBJ2-1, with 7 bases identical to TRBD1. The junction had 9 bases not matched to a gene; V was cut back by 2 bases and J by 8 bases. This CDR3 has 15 residues. The CDR3 loop reads CASSLPRDSLDEQFF. The CDR3 DNA sequence: TGTGCCAGCAGTTTACCCCGGGACAGCCTCGATGAGCAGTTCTTC.

The J gene is TRBJ2-2, the V gene TRBV4-1, with 9 bases matching TRBD2. This CDR3 has 18 amino acids. CDR1 is MGHRA and CDR2 is YSYEKL in the germline V gene. J lost 8 bases, V lost 3 bases, and 16 bases had no gene match. In DNA, the CDR3 is TGCGCCAGCAGCCATTCACTTTGGACTAGCGCCCTAGTTGGGGAGCTGTTTTTT. This encodes CASSHSLWTSALVGELFF.

This clonotype was seen more than once but under ten times. The J gene is TRBJ2-1, the V gene TRBV7-9; D call uncertain. This CDR3 has 16 amino acids. Trimming stripped 3 bases from V and 0 bases from J, with 12 bases between. Germline V lookup: CDR1 SEHNR, CDR2 FQNEAQ (reference sequence). The CDR3 region is CASSFFRQSSYNEQFF. The CDR3 nucleotides are TGTGCCAGCAGCTTTTTCCGACAAAGCTCCTACAATGAGCAGTTCTTC.